The rows below give T cell receptor beta chains drawn from one sample of a study of breast tumors, draining lymph nodes, adjacent tissues. TCRdb called the multiplex PCR reads again in MiXCR, with one record for every CDR3 protein. The repertoire holds 250,000 or so distinct CDR3 sequences, about 33% seen once, with approximately 1% in the top ten. The sequencing input was axillary lymph node tissue. The receptors here all came from a female donor with breast cancer. Some clones in this sample may be carry-over from other donors' samples. Each CDR3 is given with its conserved first and last residue. The order of the fields is CDR3 length, V gene, CDR3 protein.

cdr3_length: 12; v_call: TRBV19; cdr3_aa: CASSIGGYEQYF
cdr3_length: 14; v_call: TRBV5-6; cdr3_aa: CASSIRDRGRRAYF
cdr3_length: 13; v_call: TRBV5-1; cdr3_aa: CASSLGTRDEQFF
cdr3_length: 21; v_call: TRBV9; cdr3_aa: CASSFYICSAPGLAGADTQYF
cdr3_length: 14; v_call: TRBV9; cdr3_aa: CASSVGASAVEQFF
cdr3_length: 13; v_call: TRBV11-3; cdr3_aa: CASSLNQNREQYF
cdr3_length: 16; v_call: TRBV19; cdr3_aa: CASSILGASGANVLTF
cdr3_length: 17; v_call: TRBV4-3; cdr3_aa: CASSERAQGALENIQYF
cdr3_length: 13; v_call: TRBV24-1; cdr3_aa: CATSDGQGSPLHF
cdr3_length: 14; v_call: TRBV20-1; cdr3_aa: CSAREGLAGGELFF
cdr3_length: 15; v_call: TRBV19; cdr3_aa: CASSPRTGGVETQYF
cdr3_length: 17; v_call: TRBV9; cdr3_aa: CASSATLAGGGTDTQYF
cdr3_length: 12; v_call: TRBV30; cdr3_aa: CAWNPGGETQYF
cdr3_length: 13; v_call: TRBV27; cdr3_aa: CASMWQGGKGYTF
cdr3_length: 14; v_call: TRBV7-9; cdr3_aa: CASSPPQSNTEAFF
cdr3_length: 14; v_call: TRBV30; cdr3_aa: CAWRKRELTGELFF
cdr3_length: 16; v_call: TRBV7-3; cdr3_aa: CASSALAGSYTDTQYF
cdr3_length: 14; v_call: TRBV2; cdr3_aa: CASRRQGAGEKLFF
cdr3_length: 16; v_call: TRBV15; cdr3_aa: CATSRDFDRGNQPQHF
cdr3_length: 14; v_call: TRBV5-8; cdr3_aa: CASSLVGGIYGYTF
cdr3_length: 11; v_call: TRBV7-8; cdr3_aa: CASSLYETQYF